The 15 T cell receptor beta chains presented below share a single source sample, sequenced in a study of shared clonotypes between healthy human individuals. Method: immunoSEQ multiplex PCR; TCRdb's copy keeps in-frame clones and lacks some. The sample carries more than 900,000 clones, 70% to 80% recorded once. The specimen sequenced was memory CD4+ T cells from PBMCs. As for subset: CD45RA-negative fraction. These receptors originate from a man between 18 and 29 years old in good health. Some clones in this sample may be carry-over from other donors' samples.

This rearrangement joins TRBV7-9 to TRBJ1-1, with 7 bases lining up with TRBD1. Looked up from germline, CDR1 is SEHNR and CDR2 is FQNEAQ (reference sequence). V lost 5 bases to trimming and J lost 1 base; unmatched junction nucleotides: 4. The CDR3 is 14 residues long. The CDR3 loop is CASSQTGRNTEAFF. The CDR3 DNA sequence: TGTGCCAGCAGCCAGACAGGGCGGAACACTGAAGCTTTCTTT.

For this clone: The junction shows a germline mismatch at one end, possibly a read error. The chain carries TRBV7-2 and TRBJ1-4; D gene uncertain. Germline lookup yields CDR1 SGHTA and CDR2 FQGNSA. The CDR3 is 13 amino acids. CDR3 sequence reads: CASSLRPQEKLLF. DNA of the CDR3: TGTGCCAGCAGCTTACGACCTCAGGAGAAACTGCTTTTT. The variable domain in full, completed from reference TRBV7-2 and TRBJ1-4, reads GAGVSQSPSNKVTEKGKDVELRCDPISGHTALYWYRQSLGQGLEFLIYFQGNSAPDKSGLPSDRFSAERTGGSVSTLTIQRTQQEDSAVYLCASSLRPQEKLLFGSGTQLSVL.

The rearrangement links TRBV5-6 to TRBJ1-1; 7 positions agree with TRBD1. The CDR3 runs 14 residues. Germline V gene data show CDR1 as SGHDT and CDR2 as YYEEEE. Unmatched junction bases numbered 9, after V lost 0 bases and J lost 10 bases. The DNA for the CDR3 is TGTGCCAGCAGCTTGGTAGGGACAGATTCAAGAGCTTTCTTT. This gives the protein CASSLVGTDSRAFF.

This CDR3 is CASSAQPNYGYTF. The CDR3 nucleotides read TGTGCCAGCAGCGCGCAGCCTAACTATGGCTACACCTTC. This chain joins TRBV11-2 and TRBJ1-2, with no clear D. The CDR3 has 13 amino acids. The V end was cut by 5 bases, the J end by 0 bases, with 7 bases between. Germline V gene sequence: CDR1 SGHAT, CDR2 FQNNGV.

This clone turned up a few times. CDR3 sequence reads: CASSEPNRDRGYAEQFF. In DNA, the CDR3 is TGTGCCAGCAGTGAACCGAACCGGGACAGGGGATACGCTGAGCAGTTCTTC. The rearrangement uses TRBV6-4 and TRBJ2-1, with TRBD1 matching 10 bases. With V trimmed by 3 bases and J by 9 bases, 14 bases remained unmatched. The CDR3 has 17 amino acids. The germline V gene has CDR1 MRHNA and CDR2 SNTAGT.

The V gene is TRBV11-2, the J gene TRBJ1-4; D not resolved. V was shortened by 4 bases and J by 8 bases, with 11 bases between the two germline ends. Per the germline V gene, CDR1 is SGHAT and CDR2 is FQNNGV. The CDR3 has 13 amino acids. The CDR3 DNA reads TGTGCCAGCAGCTCCGGGATAGGGGAAAAACTGTTTTTT. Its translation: CASSSGIGEKLFF.

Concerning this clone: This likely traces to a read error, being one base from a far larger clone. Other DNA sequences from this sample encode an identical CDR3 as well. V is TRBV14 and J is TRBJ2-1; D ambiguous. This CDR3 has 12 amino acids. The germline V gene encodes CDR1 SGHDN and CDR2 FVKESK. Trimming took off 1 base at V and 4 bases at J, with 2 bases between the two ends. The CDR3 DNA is TGTGCCAGCAGCCAAGGGTACAATGAGCAGTTCTTC. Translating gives CASSQGYNEQFF.

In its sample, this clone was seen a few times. For the CDR3, the DNA is TGTGCCAGCAGTTCCCACAGGCTCTACTATGGCTACACCTTC. Translation gives CASSSHRLYYGYTF. The chain recombines TRBV27 with TRBJ1-2; D possibly corresponds to TRBD1 (5 bases). Germline loops: CDR1 MNHEY, CDR2 SMNVEV (reference sequence). Between the trimmed V and J ends, which lost 4 bases and 3 bases, there was a span of 12 bases. The CDR3 has 14 residues.

The chain's CDR3 is CASSLVGVIQPQHF. Written as DNA, the CDR3 is TGTGCCAGCAGTTTGGTGGGGGTGATCCAGCCCCAGCATTTT. V is TRBV28 and J is TRBJ1-5, with a weak D call TRBD1 (5 bases). The CDR3 totals 14 residues. V gave up 3 bases and J gave up 7 bases, with 13 bases separating them. Germline V gene data show CDR1 as MDHEN and CDR2 as SYDVKM.

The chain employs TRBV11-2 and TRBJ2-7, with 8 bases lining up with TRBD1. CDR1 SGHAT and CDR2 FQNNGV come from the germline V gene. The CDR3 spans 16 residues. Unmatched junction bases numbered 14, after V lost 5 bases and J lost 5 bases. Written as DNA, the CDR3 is TGTGCCAGCAGCCCTCTCGGGACAGGATACCCTAACGAGCAGTACTTC. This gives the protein CASSPLGTGYPNEQYF. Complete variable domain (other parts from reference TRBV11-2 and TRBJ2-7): EAGVAQSPRYKIIEKRQSVAFWCNPISGHATLYWYQQILGQGPKLLIQFQNNGVVDDSQLPKDRFSAERLKGVDSTLKIQPAKLEDSAVYLCASSPLGTGYPNEQYFGPGTRLTVT.

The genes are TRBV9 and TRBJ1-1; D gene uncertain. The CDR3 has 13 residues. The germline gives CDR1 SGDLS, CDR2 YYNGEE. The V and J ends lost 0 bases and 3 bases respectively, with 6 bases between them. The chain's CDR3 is CASSVELDTEAFF. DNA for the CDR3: TGTGCCAGCAGCGTAGAATTGGACACTGAAGCTTTCTTT.

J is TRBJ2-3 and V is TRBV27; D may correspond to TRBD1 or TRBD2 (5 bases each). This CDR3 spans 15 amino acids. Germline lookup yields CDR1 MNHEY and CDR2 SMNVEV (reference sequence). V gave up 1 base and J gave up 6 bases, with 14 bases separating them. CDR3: CASSLLAAWGDTQYF. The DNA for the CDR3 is TGTGCCAGCAGTTTATTGGCAGCGTGGGGGGATACGCAGTATTTT.

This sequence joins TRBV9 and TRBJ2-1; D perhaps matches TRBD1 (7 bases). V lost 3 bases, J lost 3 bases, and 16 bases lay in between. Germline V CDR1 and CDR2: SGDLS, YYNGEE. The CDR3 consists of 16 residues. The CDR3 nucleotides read TGTGCCAGCAGCGGGCAGGGGGGAACTCACTACAATGAGCAGTTCTTC. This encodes CASSGQGGTHYNEQFF. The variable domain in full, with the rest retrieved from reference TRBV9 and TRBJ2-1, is DSGVTQTPKHLITATGQRVTLRCSPRSGDLSVYWYQQSLDQGLQFLIQYYNGEERAKGNILERFSAQQFPDLHSELNLSSLELGDSALYFCASSGQGGTHYNEQFFGPGTRLTVL.

The CDR3 is CASRRTSGRANTGELFF. As DNA, the CDR3 is TGCGCCAGCAGGCGGACTAGCGGGCGCGCGAACACCGGGGAGCTGTTTTTT. This chain joins TRBV5-1 and TRBJ2-2; 11 nucleotides line up with TRBD2. CDR1 is SGHRS, CDR2 YFSETQ, per germline. There are 17 residues in the CDR3. Trimming cost V 5 bases and J 0 bases; bases outside gene matches: 6.

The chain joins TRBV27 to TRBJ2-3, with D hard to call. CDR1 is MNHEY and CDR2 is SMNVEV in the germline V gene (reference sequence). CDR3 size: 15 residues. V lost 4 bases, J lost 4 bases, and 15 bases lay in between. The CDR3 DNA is TGTGCCAGCAGTTATGGGGTCGGTTTGGCAGATACGCAGTATTTT. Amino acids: CASSYGVGLADTQYF.